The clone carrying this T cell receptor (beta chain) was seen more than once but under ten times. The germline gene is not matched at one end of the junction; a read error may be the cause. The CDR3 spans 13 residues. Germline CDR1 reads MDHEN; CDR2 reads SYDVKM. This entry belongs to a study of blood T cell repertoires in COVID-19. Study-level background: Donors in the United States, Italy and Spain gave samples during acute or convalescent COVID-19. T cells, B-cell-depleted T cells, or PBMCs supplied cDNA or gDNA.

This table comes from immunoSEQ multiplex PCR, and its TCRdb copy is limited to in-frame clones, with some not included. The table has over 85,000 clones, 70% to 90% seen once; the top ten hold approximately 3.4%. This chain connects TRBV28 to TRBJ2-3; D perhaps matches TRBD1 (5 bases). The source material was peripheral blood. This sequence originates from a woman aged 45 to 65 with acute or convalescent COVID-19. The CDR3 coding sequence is TGTGCTAGCAGGGTCAGAAACACAGATACGCAGTATTTT. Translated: CASRVRNTDTQYF.